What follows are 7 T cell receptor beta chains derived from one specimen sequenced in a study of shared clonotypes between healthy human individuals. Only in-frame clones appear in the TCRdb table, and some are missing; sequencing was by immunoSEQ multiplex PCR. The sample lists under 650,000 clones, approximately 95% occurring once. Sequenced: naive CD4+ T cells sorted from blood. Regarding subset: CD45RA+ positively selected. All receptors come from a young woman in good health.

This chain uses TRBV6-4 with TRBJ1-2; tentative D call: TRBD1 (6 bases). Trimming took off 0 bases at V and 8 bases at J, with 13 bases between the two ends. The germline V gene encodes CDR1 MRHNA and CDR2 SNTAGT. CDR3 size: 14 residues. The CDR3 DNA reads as TGTGCCAGCAGTGACTCCGCGGGGGCTCGCGGCTACACCTTC. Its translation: CASSDSAGARGYTF.

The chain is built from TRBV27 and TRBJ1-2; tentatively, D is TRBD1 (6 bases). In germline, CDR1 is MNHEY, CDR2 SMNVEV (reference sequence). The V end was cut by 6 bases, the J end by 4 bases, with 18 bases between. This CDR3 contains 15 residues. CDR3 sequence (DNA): TGTGCCAGCAGACCCTCGGGGGGGGCAGGCTATGGCTACACCTTC. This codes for CASRPSGGAGYGYTF.

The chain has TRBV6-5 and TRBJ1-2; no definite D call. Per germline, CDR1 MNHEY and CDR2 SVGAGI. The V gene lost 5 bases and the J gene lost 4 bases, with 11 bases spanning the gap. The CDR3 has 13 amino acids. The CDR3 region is CASSPPGSYGYTF. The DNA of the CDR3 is TGTGCCAGCAGTCCCCCGGGGTCCTATGGCTACACCTTC.

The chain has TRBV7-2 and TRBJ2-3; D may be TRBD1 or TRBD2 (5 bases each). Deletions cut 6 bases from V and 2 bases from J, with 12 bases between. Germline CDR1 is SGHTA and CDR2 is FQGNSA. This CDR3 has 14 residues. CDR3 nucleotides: TGTGCCAGCAGACTCACAGGACTCACAGATACGCAGTATTTT. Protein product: CASRLTGLTDTQYF.

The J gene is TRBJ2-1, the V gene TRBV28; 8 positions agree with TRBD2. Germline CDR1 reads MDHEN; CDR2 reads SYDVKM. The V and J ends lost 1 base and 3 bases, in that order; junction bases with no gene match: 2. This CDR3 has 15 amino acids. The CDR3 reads CASSLFLAGYNEQFF. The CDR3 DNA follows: TGTGCCAGCAGTTTATTTCTAGCGGGCTACAATGAGCAGTTCTTC.

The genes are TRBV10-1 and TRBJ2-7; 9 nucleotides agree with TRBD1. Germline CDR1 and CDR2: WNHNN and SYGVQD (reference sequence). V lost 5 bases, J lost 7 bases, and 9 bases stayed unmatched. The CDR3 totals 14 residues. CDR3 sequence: CASSRRTGDGEQYF. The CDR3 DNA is TGCGCCAGCAGTCGAAGGACAGGGGATGGGGAGCAGTACTTC.

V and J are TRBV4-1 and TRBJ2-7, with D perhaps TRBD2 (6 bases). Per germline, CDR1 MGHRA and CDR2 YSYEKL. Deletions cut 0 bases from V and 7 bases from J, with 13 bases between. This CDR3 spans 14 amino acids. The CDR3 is CASSQEPGAGEQYF. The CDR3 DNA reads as TGCGCCAGCAGCCAAGAACCGGGAGCAGGGGAGCAGTACTTC.